What follows is one T cell receptor beta chain and its context. This record comes from a study of blood T cell repertoires in COVID-19. Method: immunoSEQ multiplex PCR; TCRdb's copy keeps in-frame clones and lacks some. Of under 300,000 clones listed, roughly nine tenths were seen once; the top ten hold more than 10%. Seattle cases were enrolled at active infection and followed longitudinally. Germline CDR1 MGHRA, CDR2 YSYEKL. The V gene lost 1 base and the J gene lost 3 bases, with 10 bases spanning the gap. This CDR3 is 15 amino acids long. Sequenced: peripheral blood. The V gene is TRBV4-1, the J gene TRBJ1-5, with D uncertain. This receptor was taken from a woman in her 30s with COVID-19, enrolled during active disease. CDR3 region: CASSQGEGHNQPQHF. The CDR3 DNA is TGCGCCAGCAGCCAAGGGGAGGGCCACAATCAGCCCCAGCATTTT.